The rows below give T cell receptor beta chains drawn from one sample of a study of blood T cell repertoires in COVID-19. The protocol was immunoSEQ multiplex PCR, while the TCRdb copy is restricted to in-frame clones and leaves out a portion. The sample holds 150,000 to 200,000 clones; approximately 89% are singletons and the top ten take 3.5% to 5%. Material: peripheral blood. Receptor source: a woman in her 30s with acute or convalescent COVID-19. CDR3s include the opening cysteine and the closing phenylalanine or tryptophan. The order of the fields is clone size, CDR3 length, D gene, V gene, J gene, CDR3 DNA, CDR3 protein. A D gene is named only where the DNA matches it firmly. The listing skips clone size in some rows; elsewhere it reads once, few, many or a size class.

.	15	TRBD2	TRBV7-9	TRBJ2-1	TGTGCCAGCAGCTCCCTAGCGGGAGGGGGCAATGAGCAGTTCTTC	CASSSLAGGGNEQFF
.	14	.	TRBV9	TRBJ2-5	TGTGCCAGCAGCGGCGGGACGGTACAAGAGACCCAGTACTTC	CASSGGTVQETQYF
.	14	.	TRBV3-1/TRBV3-2	TRBJ2-5	TGTGCCAGCAGCCGCCGGGGGGCGGTAGAGACCCAGTACTTC	CASSRRGAVETQYF
.	12	.	TRBV6-5	TRBJ1-2	TGTGCCAGCAGTAATAGGGACACAGGCTACACCTTC	CASSNRDTGYTF
.	16	.	TRBV6-1	TRBJ1-1	TGTGCCAGCAGTGAGAACCCGGTTACAGGGACCACTGAAGCTTTCTTT	CASSENPVTGTTEAFF
.	11	.	TRBV7-8	TRBJ2-1	TGTGCCAGCACCCCAATCGGTGAGCAGTTCTTC	CASTPIGEQFF
.	14	.	TRBV2	TRBJ2-3	TGTGCCAGCTCCCCGGGGAACGCATTAAATACGCAGTATTTT	CASSPGNALNTQYF
.	11	.	TRBV20-1	TRBJ1-5	TGCAGTGCTAGAGGGGGCCTGCCCCAGCATTTT	CSARGGLPQHF
once	14	.	TRBV18	TRBJ2-2	TGTGCCAGCTCACCGGGCCATAACACCGGGGAGCTGTTTTTT	CASSPGHNTGELFF
.	19	.	TRBV9	TRBJ2-7	TGTGCCAGCAGCGTAGCGAGCCCAGCGGAGGCCCTTAAAAAGTACGAGCAGTACTTC	CASSVASPAEALKKYEQYF
once	13	.	TRBV5-4	TRBJ1-2	TGTGCCAGCAGCTTGTGGCCAGACTATGGCTACACCTTC	CASSLWPDYGYTF
.	19	.	TRBV19	TRBJ1-6	TGTGCCAGTAGCTTCGAGGGCTCCAGGATGGGCTCCTATAATTCACCCCTCCACTTT	CASSFEGSRMGSYNSPLHF
.	12	.	TRBV5-6	TRBJ2-1	TGTGCCAGCAGCTTGCCAACAAATGAGCAGTTCTTC	CASSLPTNEQFF
.	12	.	TRBV2	TRBJ1-1	TGTGCCAGCAGTACACTGAACACTGAAGCTTTCTTT	CASSTLNTEAFF
.	13	.	TRBV9	TRBJ2-7	TGTGCCAGCAGCGCCTCCACAGGGACCGAGCAGTACTTC	CASSASTGTEQYF
.	16	TRBD2	TRBV11-3	TRBJ2-2	TGTGCCAGCAGCCCGGGACTAGCGGAGAACACCGGGGAGCTGTTTTTT	CASSPGLAENTGELFF
once	13	TRBD1	TRBV5-6	TRBJ2-5	TGTGCCAGCAGCCGGGACAGGGTGGAGACCCAGTACTTC	CASSRDRVETQYF
.	11	TRBD1	TRBV10-3	TRBJ2-2	TGTGCCAGTAGACAGGGAGGGGAGCTGTTTTTT	CASRQGGELFF
.	13	.	TRBV7-9	TRBJ2-7	TGTGCCAGCAGCTTAGGAACGGGGTACGAGCAGTACTTC	CASSLGTGYEQYF
.	16	.	TRBV6-1	TRBJ2-4	TGTGCCAGCAGTGATTGGGCCCCAGGGCAGGACAGTCGTCAGTACTTC	CASSDWAPGQDSRQYF
.	15	TRBD2	TRBV30	TRBJ2-3	TGTGCCTGGAGTGGACTAGCGGGGAGCACAGATACGCAGTATTTT	CAWSGLAGSTDTQYF
.	13	TRBD1	TRBV27	TRBJ1-6	TGTGCCAGCAGTTGGACAGGAAAATCACCCCTCCACTTT	CASSWTGKSPLHF
.	12	TRBD1	TRBV10-3	TRBJ2-1	TGTGCCACCCGGGACAGCATTGGGGAGCAGTTCTTC	CATRDSIGEQFF
.	16	TRBD1	TRBV5-1	TRBJ1-1	TGCGCCAGCAGACCGGGACAGGGGGACATGAACACTGAAGCTTTCTTT	CASRPGQGDMNTEAFF
.	14	TRBD1	TRBV13	TRBJ2-7	TGTGCCAGCAGCCTGGGGACAGGCAACTACGAGCAGTACTTC	CASSLGTGNYEQYF
.	13	TRBD1	TRBV15	TRBJ1-1	TGTGCCACCAGCAGAGTCGAGACAGGGGAAGCTTTCTTT	CATSRVETGEAFF
.	14	.	TRBV2	TRBJ1-1	TGTGCCAGTACGGGGAGGGTACCGAACACTGAAGCTTTCTTT	CASTGRVPNTEAFF